These T cell receptor beta chains were read from a single sample in a study of shared clonotypes between healthy human individuals. The repertoire was sequenced with immunoSEQ multiplex PCR; TCRdb's copy has only in-frame clones and lacks some. The table shows about 2 million clones, with around 95% occurring only once. Sequences were obtained from naive CD4+ T cells sorted from blood. Every receptor here comes from a man in his late teens or twenties in good health. Each CDR3 is given with its conserved first and last residue. Each record gives: V gene, J gene, clone size, D gene, CDR3 protein, CDR3 DNA. The D gene is left open where the match is weak. Clone size appears in some rows only: once, few, many, or a class for an expanded clone.

TRBV6-1	TRBJ2-5	once	TRBD2	CASWAYSGGEETQYF	TGTGCCAGCTGGGCCTATAGCGGGGGGGAAGAGACCCAGTACTTC
TRBV30	TRBJ1-5	.	.	CAWASGRNQPQHF	TGTGCCTGGGCTTCAGGGCGCAATCAGCCCCAGCATTTT
TRBV5-1	TRBJ1-1	.	.	CASSLAEQGEAFF	TGCGCCAGCAGCTTGGCCGAGCAGGGTGAAGCTTTCTTT
TRBV2	TRBJ2-7	once	TRBD1	CASSGDRGSHEQYF	TGTGCCAGCAGTGGGGACAGGGGCAGCCACGAGCAGTACTTC
TRBV5-1	TRBJ1-2	.	TRBD1	CASSTSGTGIYGYTF	TGCGCCAGCAGCACCTCCGGGACAGGAATATATGGCTACACCTTC
TRBV5-4	TRBJ2-1	.	TRBD2	CASIHRVAGVAGSYNEQFF	TGTGCCAGCATCCACCGGGTGGCGGGAGTCGCAGGATCCTACAATGAGCAGTTCTTC
TRBV10-3	TRBJ2-3	.	TRBD2	CAISDHGTSGRKRDTQYF	TGTGCCATCAGTGACCACGGGACTAGCGGGAGGAAGAGAGATACGCAGTATTTT
TRBV5-1	TRBJ1-3	.	.	CASSPGQSGSGNTIYF	TGCGCCAGCAGCCCCGGACAGTCCGGCTCTGGAAACACCATATATTTT
TRBV23-1	TRBJ1-1	once	.	CASSQSEPHKAFF	TGCGCCAGCAGTCAATCTGAGCCCCACAAAGCTTTCTTT
TRBV2	TRBJ2-5	.	TRBD2	CASRLLAGAQETQYF	TGTGCCAGCAGACTACTAGCGGGGGCACAAGAGACCCAGTACTTC
TRBV29-1	TRBJ2-7	.	.	CSVRGNSYEQYF	TGTAGCGTTCGAGGGAACTCCTACGAGCAGTACTTC
TRBV28	TRBJ1-5	once	.	CASAQGGGNQPQHF	TGTGCCAGCGCCCAAGGGGGTGGCAATCAGCCCCAGCATTTT
TRBV6-5	TRBJ1-6	.	TRBD1	CASSYARDRGQPLHF	TGTGCCAGCAGTTACGCGAGGGACAGGGGGCAACCCCTCCACTTT
TRBV7-2	TRBJ1-5	once	.	CASSPGQPGAQPQHF	TGTGCCAGCAGCCCCGGACAACCTGGCGCTCAGCCCCAGCATTTT
TRBV7-2	TRBJ2-3	.	.	CASSFWGTDTQYF	TGTGCCAGCAGCTTTTGGGGCACAGATACGCAGTATTTT
TRBV28	TRBJ1-3	.	.	CASSLRGPGNTIYF	TGTGCCAGCAGTTTACGGGGGCCTGGAAACACCATATATTTT
TRBV7-3	TRBJ1-2	.	.	CASSLKGSTGGYTF	TGTGCCAGCAGCTTAAAGGGTAGTACTGGAGGCTACACCTTC
TRBV10-1	TRBJ2-7	.	TRBD2	CASSTGLAGVSYEQYF	TGCGCCAGCAGTACCGGTCTAGCGGGGGTCTCCTACGAGCAGTACTTC
TRBV12-5	TRBJ2-7	once	.	CASGLRWQSSWYEQYF	TGTGCTAGTGGTTTGCGTTGGCAGTCCTCTTGGTACGAGCAGTACTTC
TRBV14	TRBJ1-2	once	.	CASSHRTNYGYTF	TGTGCCAGCAGCCACCGGACAAACTATGGCTACACCTTC
TRBV28	TRBJ2-5	.	.	CASGQGGRETQYF	TGTGCCAGCGGTCAGGGAGGTCGCGAGACCCAGTACTTC
TRBV18	TRBJ1-4	few	.	CASSLGSGNEKLFF	TGTGCCAGCTCACTGGGAAGTGGTAATGAAAAACTGTTTTTT